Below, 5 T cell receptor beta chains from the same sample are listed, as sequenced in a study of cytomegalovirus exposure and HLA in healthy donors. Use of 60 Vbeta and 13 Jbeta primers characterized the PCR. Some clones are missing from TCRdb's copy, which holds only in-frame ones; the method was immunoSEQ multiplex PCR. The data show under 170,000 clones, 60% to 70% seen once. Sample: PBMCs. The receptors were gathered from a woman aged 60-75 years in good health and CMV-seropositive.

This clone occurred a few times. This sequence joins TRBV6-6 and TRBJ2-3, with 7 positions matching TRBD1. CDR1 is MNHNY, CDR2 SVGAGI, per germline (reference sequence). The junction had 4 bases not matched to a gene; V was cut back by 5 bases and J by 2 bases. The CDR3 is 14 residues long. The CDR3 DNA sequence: TGTGCCAGCAGTCCCCAGGGGGTCACAGATACGCAGTATTTT. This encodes CASSPQGVTDTQYF.

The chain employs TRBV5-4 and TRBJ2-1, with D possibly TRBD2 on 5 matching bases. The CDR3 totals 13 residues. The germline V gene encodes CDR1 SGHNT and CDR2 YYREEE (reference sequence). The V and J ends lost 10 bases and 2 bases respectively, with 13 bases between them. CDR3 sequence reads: CAGSNPTYNEQFF. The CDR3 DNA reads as TGTGCCGGGAGTAACCCTACCTACAATGAGCAGTTCTTC. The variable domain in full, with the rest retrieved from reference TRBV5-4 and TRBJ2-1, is ETGVTQSPTHLIKTRGQQVTLRCSSQSGHNTVSWYQQALGQGPQFIFQYYREEENGRGNFPPRFSGLQFPNYSSELNVNALELDDSALYLCAGSNPTYNEQFFGPGTRLTVL.

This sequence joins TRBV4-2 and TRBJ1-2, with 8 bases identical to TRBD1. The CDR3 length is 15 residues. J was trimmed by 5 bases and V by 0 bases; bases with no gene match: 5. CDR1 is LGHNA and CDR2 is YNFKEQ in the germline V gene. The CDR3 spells CASSQEKDRVYGYTF. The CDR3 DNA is TGTGCCAGCAGCCAAGAAAAGGACAGGGTATATGGCTACACCTTC.

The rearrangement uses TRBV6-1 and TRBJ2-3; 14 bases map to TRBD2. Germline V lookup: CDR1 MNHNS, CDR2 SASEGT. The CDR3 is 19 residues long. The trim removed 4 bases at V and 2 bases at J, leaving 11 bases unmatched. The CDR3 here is CASSAPPGTSGSDTDTQYF. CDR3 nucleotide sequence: TGTGCCAGCAGTGCTCCCCCCGGGACTAGCGGGAGCGACACAGATACGCAGTATTTT.

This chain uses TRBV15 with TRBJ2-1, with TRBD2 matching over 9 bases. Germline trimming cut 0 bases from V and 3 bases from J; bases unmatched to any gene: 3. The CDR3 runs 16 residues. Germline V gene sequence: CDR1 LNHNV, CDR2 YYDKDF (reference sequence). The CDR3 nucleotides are TGTGCCACCAGCAGAGATCTAGCGGGGTTCTACAATGAGCAGTTCTTC. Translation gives CATSRDLAGFYNEQFF.